This record covers a single T cell receptor beta chain. Its antigen is undetermined. The data derive from a study of shared clonotypes between healthy human individuals. Findings of the study overall: There were few donors, and this limited the genetic and exposure-history diversity represented.

In the sorted-subset replicate PCRs, about 200 ng DNA, around 32,000 T cell genomes, was used. Study processing details: ImmunoSEQ output held junction-only sequences without quality scores, so filtering differed. Sequencing was performed with immunoSEQ multiplex PCR; in TCRdb, only in-frame clones are kept and a portion is missing. That table gives V, J and clone size, and the DNA gave D and trimming. The sample yields about a million clones, more than 65% seen once. J gave up 3 bases and V 2 bases, and 6 bases lay outside the gene matches. CDR1 is ENHRY and CDR2 is SYGVKD in the germline V gene. This CDR3 is 16 amino acids long.

The receptor was isolated from a man aged 18 to 35 in good health. The sequenced sample was memory CD4+ T cells sorted from blood. Subset in this sample: CD45RA-negative fraction. The J gene is TRBJ2-3, the V gene TRBV10-3; 9 positions agree with TRBD1. The DNA of the CDR3 is TGTGCCATCAGTGAGACAGGGGGCGGTGAGACAGATACGCAGTATTTT. This sequence encodes CAISETGGGETDTQYF.